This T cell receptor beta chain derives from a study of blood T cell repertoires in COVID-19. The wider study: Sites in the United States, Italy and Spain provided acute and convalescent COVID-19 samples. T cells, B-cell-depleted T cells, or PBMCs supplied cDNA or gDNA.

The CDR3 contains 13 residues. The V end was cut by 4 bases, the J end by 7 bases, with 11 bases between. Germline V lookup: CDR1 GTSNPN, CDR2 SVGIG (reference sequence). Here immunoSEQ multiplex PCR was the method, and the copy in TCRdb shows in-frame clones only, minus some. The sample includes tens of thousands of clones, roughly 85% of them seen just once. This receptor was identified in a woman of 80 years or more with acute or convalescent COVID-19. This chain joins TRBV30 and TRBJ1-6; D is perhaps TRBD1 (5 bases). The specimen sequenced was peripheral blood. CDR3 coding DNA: TGTGCCTGGATGGCAGGGTCAAATTCACCCCTCCACTTT. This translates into CAWMAGSNSPLHF.